The 19 T cell receptor beta chains in this list originate from one sample, sequenced in a study of post-analysis software for immune sequencing data. Findings and caveats of the study: Roughly five TRBV segments, including TRBV5-6, TRBV5-1 and TRBV20-1, were more frequent in patients than controls.

Unique molecular identifiers were carried by the TCR beta cDNA libraries. TCRdb re-derived calls from the PCR reads in MiXCR, one entry per CDR3 protein. The sample includes 450,000 to 650,000 distinct CDR3 sequences, 44% of them seen just once. Their specific antigens are unknown. The sample taken for sequencing was blood. Receptors were obtained from a girl aged 10 to 17 with multiple sclerosis.

This chain links TRBV7-6 with TRBJ2-5, with TRBD2 matching 13 bases. The V gene end was trimmed by 4 bases and the J gene end by 4 bases; junction bases not matched to a gene: 15. This CDR3 has 19 residues. CDR1 and CDR2 (germline): SGHVS, FNYEAQ. DNA for the CDR3: TGTGCCAGCAGCTCCCCACTTCTCGGACTAGCGGGGGCGGGAGAGACCCAGTACTTC. Translation: CASSSPLLGLAGAGETQYF.

The chain is built from TRBV7-9 and TRBJ1-2; D uncertain. The CDR3 loop spans 13 amino acids. V lost 0 bases to trimming and J lost 3 bases, with 5 bases between them. Germline CDR1 SEHNR, CDR2 FQNEAQ (reference sequence). For the CDR3, the DNA is TGTGCCAGCAGCTTAGCTCCGGACTATGGCTACACCTTC. Its protein product is CASSLAPDYGYTF.

This clonotype showed up many times. V and J are TRBV6-4 and TRBJ2-1, with 11 bases matching TRBD1. Per the germline V gene, CDR1 is MRHNA and CDR2 is SNTAGT. This CDR3 has 14 amino acids. V lost 3 bases to trimming and J lost 6 bases; unmatched junction nucleotides: 1. CDR3: CASSEGTGGNEQFF. CDR3 coding DNA: TGTGCCAGCAGTGAGGGGACAGGGGGCAATGAGCAGTTCTTC.

The V gene is TRBV27, the J gene TRBJ2-7; D perhaps matches TRBD2 (5 bases). V was trimmed by 2 bases and J by 5 bases, leaving 10 bases between them. The V gene's germline CDR1 is MNHEY and CDR2 SMNVEV (reference sequence). The CDR3 consists of 13 residues. The CDR3 loop is CASSLIGSHEQYF. For the CDR3, the DNA is TGTGCCAGCAGTTTAATAGGGAGCCACGAGCAGTACTTC.

This clonotype has a handful of counts. J is TRBJ2-7 and V is TRBV29-1; 9 nucleotides align to TRBD1. The CDR3 sequence is 12 residues long. The ends lost 7 bases at V and 5 bases at J; junction bases unmatched: 6. Germline V gene sequence: CDR1 SQVTM, CDR2 ANQGSEA. The CDR3, as DNA: TGCAGCGCTCACCGGACAGGGGACGAGCAGTACTTC. Protein product: CSAHRTGDEQYF.

The chain has TRBV7-2 and TRBJ2-1; the D call may be TRBD1 or TRBD2 (5 bases each). Germline V gives CDR1 SGHTA, CDR2 FQGNSA. V was clipped by 6 bases and J by 7 bases, with 13 bases between them. The CDR3 loop spans 13 amino acids. The CDR3: CASRYQRGNEQFF. CDR3 DNA: TGTGCCAGCAGGTATCAGAGGGGAAATGAGCAGTTCTTC.

This chain links TRBV12-3 or TRBV12-4 with TRBJ2-1; perhaps D is TRBD1 or TRBD2 (5 bases each). Matching the DNA end better, TRBJ2-7 makes the J call doubtful. CDR3 length: 18 residues. The CDR3 nucleotides read TGTGCCAGCAGCCGTTTAACCGGGGACCTGGTGGGGTACAATGAGCAGTACTTC. Its protein is CASSRLTGDLVGYNEQYF.

The CDR3 is CASSSSGIYEQYF. CDR3 coding DNA: TGTGCCAGCAGCTCTAGCGGGATCTACGAGCAGTACTTC. This chain links TRBV7-2 with TRBJ2-7; 9 positions match TRBD2. Germline V gene sequence: CDR1 SGHTA, CDR2 FQGNSA. V dropped 4 bases and J dropped 3; count of bases not matched to a gene: 1. The length of the CDR3 is 13 residues. The full variable domain, its missing parts supplied by reference TRBV7-2 and TRBJ2-7, is GAGVSQSPSNKVTEKGKDVELRCDPISGHTALYWYRQSLGQGLEFLIYFQGNSAPDKSGLPSDRFSAERTGGSVSTLTIQRTQQEDSAVYLCASSSSGIYEQYFGPGTRLTVT.

This chain joins TRBV5-1 and TRBJ1-2; a weak D match, TRBD1 (6 bases). Trimming left V 1 base short and J 10 bases short, with 14 bases between. The CDR3 is made up of 13 amino acids. CDR1 is SGHRS and CDR2 is YFSETQ in the germline V gene. Here the CDR3 DNA reads TGCGCCAGCAGCTTGAGTTCAGGGGATTTCTACACCTTC. As protein: CASSLSSGDFYTF.

The chain is built from TRBV4-1 and TRBJ2-3; D call uncertain. Trimming shortened V by 4 bases and J by 4 bases, and 9 bases separated the two germline ends. The germline CDR1 and CDR2 sequences are MGHRA and YSYEKL. The CDR3 sequence is 13 residues long. This CDR3 is CASSPSSADTQYF. CDR3 DNA: TGCGCCAGCAGCCCGTCAAGTGCAGATACGCAGTATTTT.

As concerns this clonotype: A read error may account for a junction end that differs from germline. The V call is TRBV7-2, the J call TRBJ2-1, with 10 bases matching TRBD2. The length of the CDR3 is 13 residues. Germline V gene data show CDR1 as SGHTA and CDR2 as FQGNSA. The chain's CDR3 is CANSFSRSGGEFF. The CDR3, as DNA: TGTGCCAACAGCTTCTCGAGGAGCGGGGGGGAGTTCTTC. Full variable domain (missing parts from reference TRBV7-2 and TRBJ2-1): GAGVSQSPSNKVTEKGKDVELRCDPISGHTALYWYRQSLGQGLEFLIYFQGNSAPDKSGLPSDRFSAERTGGSVSTLTIQRTQQEDSAVYLCANSFSRSGGEFFGPGTRLTVL.

The chain carries TRBV7-3 and TRBJ2-3; no reliable D call. V dropped 5 bases and J dropped 4 bases, with 13 bases sitting between them. Germline V gene data show CDR1 as SGHTA and CDR2 as FQGTGA. The CDR3 loop spans 14 amino acids. DNA of the CDR3: TGTGCCAGCAGCCCTACTGGATGGGCAGATACGCAGTATTTT. Translation gives CASSPTGWADTQYF. Drawing the rest from reference TRBV7-3 and TRBJ2-3, the complete variable domain is GAGVSQTPSNKVTEKGKYVELRCDPISGHTALYWYRQSLGQGPEFLIYFQGTGAADDSGLPNDRFFAVRPEGSVSTLKIQRTERGDSAVYLCASSPTGWADTQYFGPGTRLTVL.

A few counts support this clonotype. The genes are TRBV12-3 or TRBV12-4 and TRBJ1-2, with a tentative D call TRBD1 (5 bases). The V end lost 6 bases, the J end lost 1 base, and 27 bases lay between the germline ends. The CDR3 runs 19 residues. The chain's CDR3 is CASSQAPGTAKIINYGYTF. CDR3 bases: TGTGCCAGCAGCCAGGCCCCGGGGACTGCAAAAATTATTAACTATGGCTACACCTTC.

There are a few counts of this clonotype. V and J are TRBV20-1 and TRBJ1-2; D is uncertain. This CDR3 spans 14 amino acids. V was shortened by 0 bases and J by 6 bases, with 14 bases between the two germline ends. The germline CDR1 and CDR2 sequences are DFQATT and SNEGSKA (reference sequence). Here the CDR3 reads CSARDEILDHGYTF. The DNA of the CDR3 is TGCAGTGCTAGAGATGAAATTCTTGACCATGGCTACACCTTC.

V is TRBV7-2 and J is TRBJ1-1; possibly TRBD1 for D (5 bases). Between the trimmed V and J ends, which lost 1 base and 5 bases, there was a span of 14 bases. This CDR3 has 15 amino acids. The germline CDR1 and CDR2 sequences are SGHTA and FQGNSA. In nucleotides, the CDR3 is TGTGCCAGCAGCTTAGTCCCCGGGGCTGGGACTGAAGCTTTCTTT. It yields the protein CASSLVPGAGTEAFF. Together with reference TRBV7-2 and TRBJ1-1, the CDR3 gives the full variable domain: GAGVSQSPSNKVTEKGKDVELRCDPISGHTALYWYRQSLGQGLEFLIYFQGNSAPDKSGLPSDRFSAERTGGSVSTLTIQRTQQEDSAVYLCASSLVPGAGTEAFFGQGTRLTVV.

V gene TRBV2 combines with J gene TRBJ1-1; no reliable D call. CDR1 SNHLY and CDR2 FYNNEI come from the germline V gene. The V end was cut by 6 bases, the J end by 4 bases, with 21 bases between. CDR3 length: 16 amino acids. CDR3 region: CASRPRAAGLSTEAFF. CDR3 sequence (DNA): TGTGCCAGCAGGCCTCGCGCGGCAGGTTTGAGCACTGAAGCTTTCTTT.

The chain employs TRBV12-3 or TRBV12-4 and TRBJ1-1; D gene unclear. V lost 2 bases and J 1 base, leaving 8 bases between the germline ends. CDR3 length: 14 amino acids. CDR3 nucleotides: TGTGCCAGCAGTTTATGGCAGGCGAACACTGAAGCTTTCTTT. Amino acid sequence: CASSLWQANTEAFF.

This sequence joins TRBV7-3 and TRBJ1-1; D gene uncertain. CDR1 is SGHTA and CDR2 is FQGTGA in the germline V gene. The CDR3 is 16 residues long. Trimming left V 0 bases short and J 1 base short, with 12 bases between. The CDR3 reads CASSLTLSPENTEAFF. The CDR3, as DNA: TGTGCCAGCAGCTTAACGTTATCGCCGGAGAACACTGAAGCTTTCTTT. The full variable domain, in which reference TRBV7-3 and TRBJ1-1 provide the parts outside the CDR3, is GAGVSQTPSNKVTEKGKYVELRCDPISGHTALYWYRQSLGQGPEFLIYFQGTGAADDSGLPNDRFFAVRPEGSVSTLKIQRTERGDSAVYLCASSLTLSPENTEAFFGQGTRLTVV.

The chain couples TRBV12-3 or TRBV12-4 to TRBJ1-4; D is unclear. With 5 bases removed from V and 7 bases from J, the gap between germline ends came to 8 bases. CDR3 length: 12 residues. CDR3: CASSPVREKLFF. CDR3 in DNA: TGTGCCAGCAGTCCAGTACGTGAAAAACTGTTTTTT.